This T cell receptor beta chain was sequenced for a study of T cells in Graves' hyperthyroidism and ophthalmopathy. Regarding the study as a whole: Through a model of 13 V-J features, ophthalmopathy was separated from stable hyperthyroidism. Most clonotypes expanded in thyroid above 0.001 were likewise present in blood.

From RNA transcripts, TCR beta CDR3 regions were amplified. Initially, a first-round RT-PCR of the TCR CDR3 employed the HTBI primer set. TCRdb re-called the multiplex PCR reads through MiXCR, storing one row per CDR3 protein. The table shows 300,000 to 350,000 distinct CDR3 sequences, with approximately 15% occurring only once. This CDR3 has 15 residues. Between the trimmed V and J ends, which lost 1 base and 0 bases, there was a span of 7 bases. CDR1 is SGHAT and CDR2 is FQDESV in the germline V gene (reference sequence). This clonotype came up many times. Its matching antigen is unknown. The diagnostic basis comprised clinical symptoms, serum thyroxine and TRAb, thyroid ultrasound and orbital computed tomography. PBMCs were obtained from about 9 ml fresh peripheral blood.

This chain connects TRBV11-1 to TRBJ2-1, with D hard to call. Sequencing was carried out using blood. The TCR was taken from a woman younger than 45 with Graves' hyperthyroidism. CDR3 loop: CASSLELRSYNEQFF. Written as DNA, the CDR3 is TGTGCCAGCAGCTTAGAATTACGCTCCTACAATGAGCAGTTCTTC.